What follows are 27 T cell receptor beta chains derived from one specimen sequenced in a study of T cell responses to AZD1222 COVID-19 vaccine. The repertoire was sequenced with immunoSEQ multiplex PCR; TCRdb's copy has only in-frame clones and lacks some. The data show some 150,000 clones, over 80% seen once. The sequencing here drew on peripheral blood, taken on day 0 of MenACWY control vaccination. All receptors derive from an adult in good health.

The chain carries TRBV7-9 and TRBJ1-6; maybe TRBD1 (5 bases). From germline, CDR1 is SEHNR and CDR2 FQNEAQ (reference sequence). The CDR3 is 13 amino acids. Trimming removed 8 bases from V and 2 bases from J, with 7 bases in between. CDR3 region: CASGGAYNSPLHF. CDR3 bases: TGTGCCAGCGGGGGAGCCTATAATTCACCCCTCCACTTT.

The chain carries TRBV7-8 and TRBJ2-7; 11 nucleotides match TRBD2. Per germline, CDR1 SGHVS and CDR2 FQNEAQ. This CDR3 comprises 16 residues. The junction had 6 bases not matched to a gene; V was cut back by 1 base and J by 4 bases. The CDR3: CASSLGLAGYMYEQYF. The CDR3 DNA sequence: TGTGCCAGCAGCTTAGGACTAGCGGGGTACATGTACGAGCAGTACTTC.

This chain uses TRBV5-5 with TRBJ1-3; 7 bases line up with TRBD1. Germline V CDR1 and CDR2: SGHKS, YYEKEE (reference sequence). With 6 bases clipped from V and 3 bases from J, the junction kept 9 bases outside the gene matches. This CDR3 spans 15 amino acids. The CDR3 is CASNRDSYYGNTIYF. The CDR3, as DNA: TGTGCCAGCAACCGGGACAGCTATTATGGAAACACCATATATTTT. Full variable domain (remainder filled in from reference TRBV5-5 and TRBJ1-3): DAGVTQSPTHLIKTRGQQVTLRCSPISGHKSVSWYQQVLGQGPQFIFQYYEKEERGRGNFPDRFSARQFPNYSSELNVNALLLGDSALYLCASNRDSYYGNTIYFGEGSWLTVV.

V is TRBV19 and J is TRBJ2-4; D ambiguous. Germline CDR1 and CDR2: LNHDA and SQIVND (reference sequence). This CDR3 is 12 amino acids long. V lost 3 bases and J lost 5, with 5 bases in between. CDR3 nucleotides: TGTGCCAGTAGTATCCCACAAAACATTCAGTACTTC. This encodes CASSIPQNIQYF.

The rearrangement joins TRBV24-1 to TRBJ2-2, with 10 bases fitting TRBD1. Germline values: CDR1 KGHDR, CDR2 SFDVKD. The CDR3 consists of 17 residues. V trimming: 3 bases; J trimming: 3 bases; junction bases outside the gene matches: 6. The DNA of the CDR3 is TGTGCCACCAGTGATCCATCCGGGACAGGGGACACCGGGGAGCTGTTTTTT. This sequence encodes CATSDPSGTGDTGELFF.

This chain links TRBV18 with TRBJ1-2; D is unclear. Germline loops: CDR1 KGHSH, CDR2 LQKENI. With 3 bases removed from V and 1 base from J, the gap between germline ends came to 3 bases. This CDR3 region has 12 residues. CDR3 nucleotides: TGTGCCAGCTCACCCCTTAACTATGGCTACACCTTC. It codes for CASSPLNYGYTF.

This chain joins TRBV5-4 and TRBJ2-1; D perhaps matches TRBD2 (6 bases). The CDR3 has 13 amino acids. The V end lost 6 bases, the J end lost 3 bases, and 10 bases lay between the germline ends. Germline assignment: CDR1 SGHNT and CDR2 YYREEE (reference sequence). The CDR3 loop reads CASTPAGYNEQFF. The CDR3 DNA sequence: TGTGCCAGCACCCCAGCGGGCTACAATGAGCAGTTCTTC.

The CDR3 spells CSVGGLAELTDTQYF. The CDR3 region has the DNA TGCAGCGTCGGGGGACTAGCGGAACTCACAGATACGCAGTATTTT. The J gene is TRBJ2-3, the V gene TRBV29-1; 11 nucleotides agree with TRBD2. This CDR3 region has 15 residues. CDR1 and CDR2 from the germline V gene are SQVTM and ANQGSEA. Unmatched junction bases numbered 7, after V lost 6 bases and J lost 2 bases.

In its sample, this clone was seen once. Germline and junction disagree at one end, which may indicate a read error. The gene calls are TRBV4-2 and TRBJ1-2; no clear D gene. CDR3 size: 14 residues. Germline CDR1 LGHNA, CDR2 YNFKEQ. CDR3 DNA sequence: TGTGCCAGCAGCCAAGAAAGCGGCAAAACAAGGAGCTCCTTC. Amino acids: CASSQESGKTRSSF.

This clone occurred a few times. The rearrangement joins TRBV4-1 to TRBJ1-4; D is ambiguous. The germline V gene has CDR1 MGHRA and CDR2 YSYEKL. The germline V and J ends were trimmed by 1 base and 8 bases, with 11 bases remaining between them. The CDR3 runs to 14 residues. CDR3 sequence: CASSQAWVKEKLFF. The CDR3 DNA reads as TGCGCCAGCAGCCAAGCTTGGGTGAAGGAAAAACTGTTTTTT.

The V and J genes are TRBV28 and TRBJ1-4, with 8 bases aligning to TRBD1. Per germline, CDR1 MDHEN and CDR2 SYDVKM. The V gene end was trimmed by 9 bases and the J gene end by 6 bases; junction bases not matched to a gene: 9. This CDR3 spans 14 amino acids. In DNA, the CDR3 is TGTGCCAGTAGGTCACAGGGGGGGGATGAAAAACTGTTTTTT. It yields the protein CASRSQGGDEKLFF.

V usage is TRBV7-2 and J usage is TRBJ2-1; D is unclear. CDR1 is SGHTA and CDR2 is FQGNSA in the germline V gene. The CDR3 consists of 15 residues. The ends were cut back, 5 bases at V and 0 bases at J, with 11 bases in the middle. For the CDR3, the DNA is TGTGCCAGCAGCCCCCTGGGTAGCTCCTACAATGAGCAGTTCTTC. Amino acid sequence: CASSPLGSSYNEQFF.

This clone was picked up one time. The rearrangement links TRBV5-5 to TRBJ1-1; TRBD1 matches 7 bases. With 1 base clipped from V and 4 bases from J, the junction kept 10 bases outside the gene matches. This CDR3 is built from 16 residues. The germline V gene has CDR1 SGHKS and CDR2 YYEKEE (reference sequence). CDR3 loop: CASSLTLRDSTTEAFF. CDR3 nucleotides: TGTGCCAGCAGCTTGACCTTAAGGGACAGTACCACTGAAGCTTTCTTT.

The chain employs TRBV24-1 and TRBJ2-1; either TRBD1 or TRBD2 may supply D (5 bases each). Trimming took off 6 bases at V and 3 bases at J, with 14 bases between the two ends. The CDR3 is made up of 15 amino acids. CDR1 is KGHDR and CDR2 is SFDVKD in the germline V gene. The CDR3 DNA reads TGTGCCACCAGTCCAAGGGGCGCGGGCTACAATGAGCAGTTCTTC. This gives the protein CATSPRGAGYNEQFF.

The CDR3 nucleotides read TGTGCCAGCAGTCGACAGGGTTATGGCTACACCTTC. Translated, it gives CASSRQGYGYTF. The rearrangement joins TRBV5-4 to TRBJ1-2; TRBD1 aligns across 7 bases. V lost 5 bases and J lost 5; bases outside the gene matches: 3. Germline V CDR1 and CDR2: SGHNT, YYREEE (reference sequence). The CDR3 spans 12 residues.

The chain uses TRBV4-1 and TRBJ1-2, with no clear D. Germline lookup yields CDR1 MGHRA and CDR2 YSYEKL. The CDR3 extends over 12 amino acids. V lost 6 bases and J 5 bases, leaving 10 bases between the germline ends. The CDR3 protein is CASRNGLYGYTF. The CDR3 nucleotides are TGCGCCAGCAGGAACGGGTTGTATGGCTACACCTTC.

The count of this clone is one. The rearrangement joins TRBV6-5 to TRBJ1-1, with D possibly matching TRBD1 (6 bases). V was shortened by 11 bases and J by 2 bases, with 18 bases between the two germline ends. Looked up from germline, CDR1 is MNHEY and CDR2 is SVGAGI. The CDR3 length is 14 residues. The CDR3 sequence is CAATSGTPNTEAFF. For the CDR3, the DNA is TGTGCCGCAACTTCCGGGACACCCAACACTGAAGCTTTCTTT.

The chain combines TRBV6-2 or TRBV6-3 with TRBJ2-7; a possible D gene is TRBD2 (5 bases). The CDR3 runs 14 residues. V dropped 6 bases and J dropped 3 bases, with 15 bases sitting between them. Per germline, CDR1 MNHEY and CDR2 SVGEGT. This CDR3 is CASRPLMEDYEQYF. The CDR3 bases are TGTGCCAGCAGGCCTCTCATGGAGGACTACGAGCAGTACTTC.

This chain links TRBV6-5 with TRBJ2-7, with D possibly being TRBD1 or TRBD2 (5 bases each). V was shortened by 6 bases and J by 0 bases, with 12 bases between the two germline ends. The CDR3 is made up of 14 amino acids. Looked up from germline, CDR1 is MNHEY and CDR2 is SVGAGI. Here the CDR3 reads CASRDWGSSYEQYF. As DNA, the CDR3 is TGTGCCAGCAGGGACTGGGGGAGCTCCTACGAGCAGTACTTC.

This clone has just one count. V usage is TRBV7-2 and J usage is TRBJ1-2; a weak D match, TRBD1 (6 bases). Germline V lookup: CDR1 SGHTA, CDR2 FQGNSA. This CDR3 has 16 amino acids. Deletions cut 6 bases from V and 3 bases from J, with 20 bases between. CDR3 sequence: CASSNSRQKGDYGYTF. As DNA, the CDR3 is TGTGCCAGCAGTAATTCCAGACAAAAGGGGGACTATGGCTACACCTTC.

The chain is built from TRBV27 and TRBJ2-1, with 7 bases fitting TRBD2. This CDR3 region has 16 residues. V shed 1 base and J 5 bases; nucleotides not matched to a gene: 8. Germline V CDR1 and CDR2: MNHEY, SMNVEV (reference sequence). The CDR3 DNA follows: TGTGCCAGCAGTTTATGGGGCGGGAGAGATAACAATGAGCAGTTCTTC. Protein: CASSLWGGRDNNEQFF.

The chain recombines TRBV19 with TRBJ1-2; 8 nucleotides match TRBD1. The CDR3 contains 12 residues. CDR1 and CDR2 from the germline V gene are LNHDA and SQIVND (reference sequence). V dropped 7 bases and J dropped 10; count of bases not matched to a gene: 8. CDR3 in DNA: TGTGCCAGTACCGAGGACAGGGAAGACTACACCTTC. It translates to CASTEDREDYTF.

The chain employs TRBV6-5 and TRBJ1-1; D may be TRBD1 (5 bases). The ends were cut back, 4 bases at V and 6 bases at J, with 15 bases in the middle. Germline V CDR1 and CDR2: MNHEY, SVGAGI. The CDR3 runs 14 residues. This CDR3 is CASSFTARGAEAFF. The CDR3, as DNA: TGTGCCAGCAGTTTTACAGCCCGGGGCGCTGAAGCTTTCTTT.

J is TRBJ1-1 and V is TRBV11-2; 8 bases agree with TRBD1. The junction had 3 bases not matched to a gene; V was cut back by 1 base and J by 5 bases. The CDR3 extends over 14 amino acids. CDR1 and CDR2 from the germline V gene are SGHAT and FQNNGV. Here the CDR3 DNA reads TGTGCCAGCAGCTTAGGGACAGGGTGGACTGAAGCTTTCTTT. Its translation: CASSLGTGWTEAFF.

This sequence joins TRBV18 and TRBJ1-1; D is unclear. V was cut by 6 bases and J by 3 bases, with 14 bases left in between. This CDR3 spans 14 amino acids. Germline loops: CDR1 KGHSH, CDR2 LQKENI. The CDR3 spells CASSSGPADTEAFF. The DNA of the CDR3 is TGTGCCAGCTCTTCCGGCCCGGCTGACACTGAAGCTTTCTTT.

J is TRBJ1-2 and V is TRBV15, with 9 positions matching TRBD1. The CDR3 has 15 residues. Trimming took 3 bases from V and 6 from J; bases not matched to a gene: 8. The germline V gene has CDR1 LNHNV and CDR2 YYDKDF (reference sequence). The CDR3 is CATSRAGQGYDGYTF. The CDR3 DNA sequence: TGTGCCACCAGCAGGGCGGGACAGGGTTATGATGGCTACACCTTC.

J is TRBJ1-1 and V is TRBV9; D unclear. Trimming took off 4 bases at V and 5 bases at J, with 6 bases between the two ends. Germline values: CDR1 SGDLS, CDR2 YYNGEE. The CDR3 runs to 11 residues. The DNA of the CDR3 is TGTGCCAGCAGCTCCGATACTGAAGCTTTCTTT. It specifies CASSSDTEAFF.